The rows below give T cell receptor beta chains drawn from one sample of a study of CD8 T cells in Susac syndrome. TCRdb called the immunoSEQ multiplex PCR reads again in MiXCR, with one record for every CDR3 protein. The sample lists more than 150,000 distinct CDR3 sequences; approximately 95% were seen once. Sequencing was performed on CD8+ T cells from PBMCs. The receptors were gathered from a human donor with Susac syndrome. The CDR3 runs from the conserved cysteine through the conserved F or W. A D gene is named only where the DNA matches it firmly. Clone size is shown for a subset of rows, as once, few, many or a class of expanded clone.

D,J,V,size,CDR3,DNA
TRBD1,TRBJ2-1,TRBV9,NA,CASSPEGQGVPNEQFF,TGTGCCAGCAGCCCTGAGGGGCAGGGGGTCCCCAATGAGCAGTTCTTC
TRBD2,TRBJ2-3,TRBV11-2,NA,CASSPGLAGKQYF,TGTGCCAGCAGCCCCGGACTAGCGGGAAAGCAGTATTTT
TRBD2,TRBJ2-3,TRBV6-2/TRBV6-3,NA,CASSSQLAGTDTQYF,TGTGCCAGCAGTTCCCAACTAGCGGGGACAGATACGCAGTATTTT
NA,TRBJ1-1,TRBV2,NA,CASNQGRGNTEAFF,TGTGCCAGCAATCAGGGGCGGGGGAACACTGAAGCTTTCTTT
NA,TRBJ2-7,TRBV12-5,NA,CASGLDSRVYEQYF,TGTGCTAGTGGTTTGGACAGCCGAGTCTACGAGCAGTACTTC
TRBD2,TRBJ2-3,TRBV29-1,NA,CSVEDPLAGGTDTQYF,TGCAGCGTTGAAGATCCACTAGCGGGAGGCACAGATACGCAGTATTTT
NA,TRBJ2-7,TRBV6-5,NA,CASSYSIEPGVYEQYF,TGTGCCAGCAGTTACTCGATCGAGCCAGGGGTCTACGAGCAGTACTTC
TRBD1,TRBJ2-7,TRBV9,NA,CASSAGGNYEQYF,TGTGCCAGCAGCGCAGGGGGCAACTACGAGCAGTACTTC
NA,TRBJ2-5,TRBV7-9,few,CASSLVETQYF,TGTGCCAGCAGTTTGGTCGAGACCCAGTACTTC
NA,TRBJ2-1,TRBV5-1,NA,CASSLPPDNEQFF,TGCGCCAGCAGCTTGCCTCCGGACAATGAGCAGTTCTTC
TRBD1,TRBJ1-4,TRBV29-1,NA,CSVVGTGREKLFF,TGCAGCGTGGTCGGGACAGGGAGGGAAAAACTGTTTTTT
TRBD1,TRBJ1-3,TRBV11-2,once,CASSSKTGTPDTIYF,TGTGCCAGCAGCTCGAAGACAGGGACCCCAGACACCATATATTTT
TRBD1,TRBJ1-1,TRBV4-1,NA,CASSPQGAAVSEAFF,TGCGCCAGCAGCCCTCAGGGGGCGGCGGTAAGCGAAGCTTTCTTT
TRBD1,TRBJ1-1,TRBV27,NA,CASRNRGRETEAFF,TGTGCCAGCAGAAACAGGGGGCGCGAGACTGAAGCTTTCTTT
NA,TRBJ2-7,TRBV2,NA,CASGQGMGYEQYF,TGTGCCAGTGGCCAGGGAATGGGCTACGAGCAGTACTTC
NA,TRBJ1-1,TRBV20-1,NA,CSARNPRGNTEAFF,TGCAGTGCTAGGAATCCCAGGGGGAACACTGAAGCTTTCTTT
NA,TRBJ2-5,TRBV7-9,NA,CASSLDLQPTQYF,TGTGCCAGCAGCTTAGATTTGCAACCGACCCAGTACTTC
TRBD1,TRBJ2-1,TRBV25-1,NA,CASSVGQGIINEQFF,TGTGCCAGCAGTGTGGGACAGGGGATTATAAATGAGCAGTTCTTC
NA,TRBJ1-1,TRBV15,NA,CATSRGPAEAFF,TGTGCCACCAGCAGAGGACCGGCTGAAGCTTTCTTT
TRBD2,TRBJ2-5,TRBV9,NA,CASSVTSGVQETQYF,TGTGCCAGCAGCGTGACTAGCGGGGTTCAAGAGACCCAGTACTTC
NA,TRBJ2-7,TRBV5-6,NA,CASSLPPREYEQYF,TGTGCCAGCAGCTTGCCCCCCAGGGAATACGAGCAGTACTTC
NA,TRBJ2-5,TRBV12-3/TRBV12-4,NA,CASRQAGAQETQYF,TGTGCCAGCAGACAAGCAGGGGCCCAAGAGACCCAGTACTTC
NA,TRBJ2-5,TRBV6-5,NA,CASSSVAGETQYF,TGTGCCAGCAGTTCCGTAGCCGGAGAGACCCAGTACTTC
NA,TRBJ2-1,TRBV9,NA,CASSTSLGEQFF,TGTGCCAGCAGCACCTCATTAGGGGAGCAGTTCTTC
NA,TRBJ1-1,TRBV11-2,NA,CASSLGVGWTEAFF,TGTGCCAGCAGCTTAGGTGTAGGGTGGACTGAAGCTTTCTTT
TRBD2,TRBJ2-1,TRBV9,NA,CASSVVGGAYNEQFF,TGTGCCAGCAGCGTAGTCGGGGGGGCCTACAATGAGCAGTTCTTC
TRBD2,TRBJ2-1,TRBV2,NA,CASSPVPTSGRANEQFF,TGTGCCAGCAGCCCCGTCCCTACTAGCGGGAGGGCCAATGAGCAGTTCTTC
NA,TRBJ2-2,TRBV5-1,NA,CASSSGEAGTGELFF,TGCGCCAGCAGTTCAGGGGAAGCCGGCACCGGGGAGCTGTTTTTT
TRBD2,TRBJ2-1,TRBV4-1,once,CASSPGWAGADYNEQFF,TGCGCCAGCAGCCCCGGTTGGGCGGGAGCTGACTACAATGAGCAGTTCTTC
NA,TRBJ2-3,TRBV6-2/TRBV6-3,NA,CASSELLGTDTQYF,TGTGCCAGCAGTGAACTCCTCGGCACAGATACGCAGTATTTT
NA,TRBJ1-1,TRBV29-1,NA,CSVGSLRGSTEAFF,TGCAGCGTTGGTTCACTTCGGGGGAGCACTGAAGCTTTCTTT
NA,TRBJ1-1,TRBV7-8,NA,CASSLALGQNTEAFF,TGTGCCAGCAGCTTAGCGTTGGGCCAGAACACTGAAGCTTTCTTT
TRBD1,TRBJ1-6,TRBV2,NA,CASRTHHRGKNSPLHF,TGTGCCAGCAGAACACACCACAGGGGAAAAAATTCACCCCTCCACTTT
NA,TRBJ1-5,TRBV24-1,NA,CATSDFYSNQPQHF,TGTGCCACCAGTGATTTTTACAGCAATCAGCCCCAGCATTTT
TRBD2,TRBJ2-5,TRBV9,NA,CASSAGTSGRVETQYF,TGTGCCAGCAGCGCAGGGACTAGCGGGAGAGTAGAGACCCAGTACTTC
NA,TRBJ2-1,TRBV27,few,CASSLGGPYNEQFF,TGTGCCAGCAGTTTGGGGGGCCCTTACAATGAGCAGTTCTTC
NA,TRBJ2-6,TRBV20-1,NA,CSARVFSGANVLTF,TGCAGTGCTAGAGTGTTCTCTGGGGCCAACGTCCTGACTTTC
NA,TRBJ1-1,TRBV20-1,NA,CSARGQGMGTEAFF,TGCAGTGCTAGAGGTCAGGGGATGGGCACTGAAGCTTTCTTT
TRBD1,TRBJ1-2,TRBV27,NA,CASSSGQGLVKANYGYTF,TGTGCCAGCAGTTCCGGACAGGGTCTAGTAAAAGCTAACTATGGCTACACCTTC
NA,TRBJ1-2,TRBV12-3/TRBV12-4,NA,CASSFRLLNYGYTF,TGTGCCAGCAGTTTCAGACTCCTGAACTATGGCTACACCTTC
NA,TRBJ1-2,TRBV20-1,NA,CSAPTMTMVGYTF,TGCAGTGCTCCGACAATGACGATGGTGGGCTACACCTTC
NA,TRBJ1-1,TRBV4-1,NA,CASSHLHRGENTEAFF,TGCGCCAGCAGCCATCTCCACCGGGGGGAAAACACTGAAGCTTTCTTT
NA,TRBJ1-2,TRBV20-1,NA,CSASLENYGYTF,TGCAGTGCTAGTCTAGAAAACTATGGCTACACCTTC
NA,TRBJ2-2,TRBV9,few,CASSDTGELFF,TGTGCCAGCAGCGACACCGGGGAGCTGTTTTTT
NA,TRBJ1-2,TRBV14,NA,CASSQGRTIYGYTF,TGTGCCAGCAGCCAAGGCAGAACGATCTATGGCTACACCTTC
TRBD1,TRBJ2-1,TRBV6-5,NA,CASSLRRGNEQFF,TGTGCCAGCAGTTTACGCAGGGGGAATGAGCAGTTCTTC
TRBD1,TRBJ1-2,TRBV5-6,NA,CASRLTGQGDGYTF,TGTGCCAGCAGGCTCACCGGACAGGGGGATGGCTACACCTTC
NA,TRBJ2-1,TRBV24-1,NA,CATSDPGSSGSYNEQFF,TGTGCCACCAGTGACCCCGGAAGCTCCGGCTCCTACAATGAGCAGTTCTTC
NA,TRBJ1-2,TRBV30,once,CAWSVREGLGYTF,TGTGCCTGGAGTGTACGCGAAGGTCTCGGCTACACCTTC
NA,TRBJ2-7,TRBV20-1,NA,CSARDSRGSEYEQYF,TGCAGTGCTAGAGATAGTCGAGGGAGCGAGTACGAGCAGTACTTC
NA,TRBJ1-2,TRBV9,NA,CASSVDDYGYTF,TGTGCCAGCAGCGTAGATGATTATGGCTACACCTTC
NA,TRBJ1-1,TRBV29-1,NA,CSVGDLGTEAFF,TGCAGCGTGGGGGACCTGGGGACTGAAGCTTTCTTT
NA,TRBJ1-1,TRBV19,NA,CASSMGNTEAFF,TGTGCCAGTAGTATGGGGAACACTGAAGCTTTCTTT
TRBD1,TRBJ2-3,TRBV5-1,once,CASSRDRDTDTQYF,TGCGCCAGTTCCCGGGACAGGGACACAGATACGCAGTATTTT
TRBD2,TRBJ2-5,TRBV3-1,NA,CASSHTSGREGTQYF,TGTGCCAGCAGCCATACTAGCGGGAGGGAGGGGACCCAGTACTTC